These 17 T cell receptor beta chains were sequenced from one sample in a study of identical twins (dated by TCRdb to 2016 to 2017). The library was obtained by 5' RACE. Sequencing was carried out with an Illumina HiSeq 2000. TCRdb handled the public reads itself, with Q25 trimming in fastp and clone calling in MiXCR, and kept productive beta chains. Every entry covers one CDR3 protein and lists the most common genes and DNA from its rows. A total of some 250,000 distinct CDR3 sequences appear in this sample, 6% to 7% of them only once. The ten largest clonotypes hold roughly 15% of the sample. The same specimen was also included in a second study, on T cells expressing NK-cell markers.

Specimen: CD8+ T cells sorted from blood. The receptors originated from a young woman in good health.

The DNA for the CDR3 is TGTGCCAGCAGCTTAGGAGGGTCAGCACACCATACGCAGTATTTT. Residues: CASSLGGSAHHTQYF. The V gene is TRBV13, the J gene TRBJ2-3; D gene ambiguous. Germline V CDR1 and CDR2: PRHDT, FYEKMQ (reference sequence). The CDR3 is 15 residues long. Trimming left V 0 bases short and J 7 bases short, with 14 bases between.

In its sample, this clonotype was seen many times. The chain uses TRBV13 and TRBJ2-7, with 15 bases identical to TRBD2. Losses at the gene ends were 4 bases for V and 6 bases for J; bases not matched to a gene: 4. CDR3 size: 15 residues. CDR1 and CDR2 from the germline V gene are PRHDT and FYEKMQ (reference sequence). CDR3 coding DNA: TGTGCCAGCAGCTCCCGGACTAGCGGGGGGGTCGAGCAGTACTTC. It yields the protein CASSSRTSGGVEQYF. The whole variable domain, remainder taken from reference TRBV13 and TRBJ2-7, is AAGVIQSPRHLIKEKRETATLKCYPIPRHDTVYWYQQGPGQDPQFLISFYEKMQSDKGSIPDRFSAQQFSDYHSELNMSSLELGDSALYFCASSSRTSGGVEQYFGPGTRLTVT.

The CDR3 here is CASSVGEGFHEQYF. DNA for the CDR3: TGTGCCAGCAGCGTAGGTGAGGGGTTCCACGAGCAGTACTTC. The V and J genes are TRBV9 and TRBJ2-7, with D perhaps TRBD1 or TRBD2 (5 bases each). The CDR3 has 14 amino acids. V dropped 0 bases and J dropped 5 bases, with 12 bases sitting between them. CDR1 is SGDLS and CDR2 is YYNGEE in the germline V gene.

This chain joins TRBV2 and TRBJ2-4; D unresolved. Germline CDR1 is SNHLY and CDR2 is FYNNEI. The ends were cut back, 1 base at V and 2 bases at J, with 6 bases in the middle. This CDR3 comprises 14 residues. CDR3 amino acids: CASSEGASKNIQYF. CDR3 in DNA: TGTGCCAGCAGTGAAGGGGCTTCCAAAAACATTCAGTACTTC.

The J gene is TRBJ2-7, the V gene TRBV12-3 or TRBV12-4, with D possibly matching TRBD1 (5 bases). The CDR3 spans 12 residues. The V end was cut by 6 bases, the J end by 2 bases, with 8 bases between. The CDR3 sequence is CASSQTAYEQYF. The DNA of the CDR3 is TGTGCCAGCAGCCAGACAGCCTACGAGCAGTACTTC.

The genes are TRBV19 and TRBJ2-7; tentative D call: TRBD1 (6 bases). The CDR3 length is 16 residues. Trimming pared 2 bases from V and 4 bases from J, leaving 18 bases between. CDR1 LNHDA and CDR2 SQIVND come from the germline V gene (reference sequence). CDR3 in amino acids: CASSIYPGTKIYEQYF. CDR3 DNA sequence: TGTGCCAGTAGTATATATCCGGGGACAAAGATATACGAGCAGTACTTC.

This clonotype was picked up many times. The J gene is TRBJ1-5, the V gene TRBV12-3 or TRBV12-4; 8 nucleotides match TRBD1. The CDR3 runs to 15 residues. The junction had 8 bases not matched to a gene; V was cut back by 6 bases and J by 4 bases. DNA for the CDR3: TGTGCCAGCAGCCTCCCCGGGACAGGTAATCAGCCCCAGCATTTT. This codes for CASSLPGTGNQPQHF.

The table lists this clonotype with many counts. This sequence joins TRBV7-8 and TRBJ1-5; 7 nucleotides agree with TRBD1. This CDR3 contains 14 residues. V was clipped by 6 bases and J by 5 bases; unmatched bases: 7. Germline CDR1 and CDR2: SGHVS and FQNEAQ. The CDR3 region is CASSNGQVDQPQHF. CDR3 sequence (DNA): TGTGCCAGCAGTAACGGACAGGTGGATCAGCCCCAGCATTTT.

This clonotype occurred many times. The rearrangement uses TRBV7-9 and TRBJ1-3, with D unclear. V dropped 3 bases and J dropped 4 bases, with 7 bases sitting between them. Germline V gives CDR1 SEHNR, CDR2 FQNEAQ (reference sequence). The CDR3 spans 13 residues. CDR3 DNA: TGTGCCAGCAGCTTCACGACCGGAAACACCATATATTTT. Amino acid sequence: CASSFTTGNTIYF.

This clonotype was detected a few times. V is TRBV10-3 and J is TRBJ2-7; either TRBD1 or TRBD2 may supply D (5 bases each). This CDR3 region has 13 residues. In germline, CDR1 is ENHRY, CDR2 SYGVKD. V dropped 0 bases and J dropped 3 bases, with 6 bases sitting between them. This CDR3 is CAISESGRYEQYF. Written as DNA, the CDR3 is TGTGCCATCAGTGAGTCGGGACGCTACGAGCAGTACTTC.

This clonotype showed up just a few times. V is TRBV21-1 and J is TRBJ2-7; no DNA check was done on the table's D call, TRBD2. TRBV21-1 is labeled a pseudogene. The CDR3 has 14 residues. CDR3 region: CASRIRGPTYEQYF. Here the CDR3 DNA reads TGTGCCAGCAGGATTAGGGGCCCAACTTACGAGCAGTACTTC.

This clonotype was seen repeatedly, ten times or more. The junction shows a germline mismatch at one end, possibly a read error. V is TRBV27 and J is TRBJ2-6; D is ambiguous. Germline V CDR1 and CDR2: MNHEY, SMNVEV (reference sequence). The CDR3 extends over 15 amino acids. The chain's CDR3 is CASSISPAGANVLTF. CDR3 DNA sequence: TGTGCCAGCAGTATATCCCCGGCTGGGGCCAACGTCCTGACTTTC.

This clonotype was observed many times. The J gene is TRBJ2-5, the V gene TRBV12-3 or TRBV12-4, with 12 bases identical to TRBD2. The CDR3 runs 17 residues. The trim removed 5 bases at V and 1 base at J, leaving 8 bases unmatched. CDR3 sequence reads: CASSPWTSGNFQETQYF. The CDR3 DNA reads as TGTGCCAGCAGTCCTTGGACTAGCGGGAATTTCCAAGAGACCCAGTACTTC.

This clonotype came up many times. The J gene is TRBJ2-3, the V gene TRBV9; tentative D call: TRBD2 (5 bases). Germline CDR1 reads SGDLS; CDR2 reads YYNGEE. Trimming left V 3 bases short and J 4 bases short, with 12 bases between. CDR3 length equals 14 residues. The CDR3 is CASSGGREADTQYF. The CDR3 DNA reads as TGTGCCAGCAGCGGTGGGAGAGAGGCAGATACGCAGTATTTT.

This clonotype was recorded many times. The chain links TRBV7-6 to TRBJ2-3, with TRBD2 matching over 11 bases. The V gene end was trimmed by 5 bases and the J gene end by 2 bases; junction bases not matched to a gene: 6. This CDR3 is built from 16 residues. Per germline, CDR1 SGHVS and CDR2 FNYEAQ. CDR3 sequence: CASSPLAGGPTDTQYF. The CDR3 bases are TGTGCCAGCAGCCCTCTAGCGGGGGGCCCCACAGATACGCAGTATTTT.

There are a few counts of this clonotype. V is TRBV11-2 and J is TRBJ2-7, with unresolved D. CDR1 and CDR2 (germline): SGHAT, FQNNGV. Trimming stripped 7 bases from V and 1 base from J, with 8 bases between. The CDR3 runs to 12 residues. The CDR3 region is CASTFVSYEQYF. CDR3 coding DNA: TGTGCCAGCACCTTCGTATCCTACGAGCAGTACTTC.

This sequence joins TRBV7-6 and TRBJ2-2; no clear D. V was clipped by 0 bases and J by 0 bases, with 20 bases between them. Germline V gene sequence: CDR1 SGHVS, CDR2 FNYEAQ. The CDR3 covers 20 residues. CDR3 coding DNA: TGTGCCAGCAGCTTAGCTCCCCCTCCCCTTACGGGCGCGAACACCGGGGAGCTGTTTTTT. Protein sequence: CASSLAPPPLTGANTGELFF.